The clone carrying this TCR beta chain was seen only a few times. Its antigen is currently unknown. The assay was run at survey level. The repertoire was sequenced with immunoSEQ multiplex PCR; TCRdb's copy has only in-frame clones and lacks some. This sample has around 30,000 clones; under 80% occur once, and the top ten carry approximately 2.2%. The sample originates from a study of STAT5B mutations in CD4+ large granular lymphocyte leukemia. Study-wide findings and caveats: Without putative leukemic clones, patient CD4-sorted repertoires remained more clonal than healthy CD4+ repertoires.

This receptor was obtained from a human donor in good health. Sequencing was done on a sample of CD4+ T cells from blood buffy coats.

CDR3 sequence: CASSLTISGQRRNQPQHF. DNA for the CDR3: TGCGCCAGCAGCTTGACCATCTCCGGACAGAGGCGGAATCAGCCCCAGCATTTT. The chain joins TRBV5-1 to TRBJ1-5; maybe TRBD1 (6 bases). Germline V CDR1 and CDR2: SGHRS, YFSETQ. V was pared by 1 base and J by 4 bases, with 21 bases between. The CDR3 spans 18 residues.